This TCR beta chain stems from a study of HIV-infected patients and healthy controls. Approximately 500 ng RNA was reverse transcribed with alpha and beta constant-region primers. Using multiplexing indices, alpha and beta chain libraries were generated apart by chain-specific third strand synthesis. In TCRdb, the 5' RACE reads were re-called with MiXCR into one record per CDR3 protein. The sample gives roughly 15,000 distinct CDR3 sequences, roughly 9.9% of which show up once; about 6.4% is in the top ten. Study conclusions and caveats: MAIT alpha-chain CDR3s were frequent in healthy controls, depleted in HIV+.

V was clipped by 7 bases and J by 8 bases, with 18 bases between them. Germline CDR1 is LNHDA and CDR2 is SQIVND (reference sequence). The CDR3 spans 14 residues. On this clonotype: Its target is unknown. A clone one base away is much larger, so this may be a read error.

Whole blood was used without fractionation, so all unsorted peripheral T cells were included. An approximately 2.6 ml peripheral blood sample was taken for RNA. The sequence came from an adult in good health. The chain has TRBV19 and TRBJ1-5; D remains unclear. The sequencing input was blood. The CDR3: CASNLGQHVEPQHF. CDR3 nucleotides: TGTGCCAGTAACTTGGGCCAGCATGTAGAGCCCCAGCATTTT.